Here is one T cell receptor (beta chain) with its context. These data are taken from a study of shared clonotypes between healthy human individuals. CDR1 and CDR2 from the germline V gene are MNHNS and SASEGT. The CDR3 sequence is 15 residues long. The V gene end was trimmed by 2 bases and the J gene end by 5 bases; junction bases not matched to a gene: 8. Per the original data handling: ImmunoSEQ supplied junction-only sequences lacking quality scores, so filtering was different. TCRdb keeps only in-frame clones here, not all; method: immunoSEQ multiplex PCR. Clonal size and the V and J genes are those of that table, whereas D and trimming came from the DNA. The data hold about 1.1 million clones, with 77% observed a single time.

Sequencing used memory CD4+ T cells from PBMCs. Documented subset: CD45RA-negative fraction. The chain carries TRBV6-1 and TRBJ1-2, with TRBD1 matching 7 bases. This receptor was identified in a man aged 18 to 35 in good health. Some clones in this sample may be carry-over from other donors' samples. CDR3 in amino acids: CASSETGTEMYGYTF. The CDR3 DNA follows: TGTGCCAGCAGTGAAACTGGGACAGAGATGTATGGCTACACCTTC.